A selection of T cell receptor beta chains follows, all from one sample in a study of T-cell memory formation after mild COVID-19. TCRdb ran MiXCR on the 5' RACE reads and lists one entry per CDR3 protein. The sample holds roughly 600,000 distinct CDR3 sequences; more than 15% are singletons and the top ten take more than 10%. Sequenced material: PBMCs or a T cell subset sorted from them (not recorded which). Receptors were obtained from an adult woman who had mild COVID-19 (a few samples of this study predate the infection). Cell type and time point are not known. CDR3s include the opening cysteine and the closing phenylalanine or tryptophan. Each record gives: clone size, V gene, J gene, D gene, CDR3 protein, CDR3 DNA. The D gene is left open where the match is weak. Clone sizes are given selectively: once, few, many, or a class where the clone is expanded.

>.|TRBV9|TRBJ1-1|TRBD1
CASSVGSGGLISTEAFF
TGTGCCAGCAGCGTCGGATCAGGGGGCCTTATTAGCACTGAAGCTTTCTTT
>.|TRBV20-1|TRBJ2-1|TRBD2
CSARVGLVYEQFF
TGCAGTGCTAGGGTGGGACTAGTCTATGAGCAGTTCTTC
>.|TRBV7-9|TRBJ2-2|.
CASDTVSPRNTGELFF
TGTGCCAGCGACACAGTCTCACCTAGGAACACCGGGGAGCTGTTTTTT
>few|TRBV25-1|TRBJ2-1|.
CASSEKGAGQFF
TGTGCCAGCAGTGAGAAAGGGGCCGGGCAGTTCTTC
>.|TRBV24-1|TRBJ2-2|.
CATSDWRGGANTGELFF
TGTGCCACCAGTGATTGGCGGGGTGGGGCGAACACCGGGGAGCTGTTTTTT
>.|TRBV11-3|TRBJ2-5|.
CASSSRGGMETQYF
TGTGCCAGCAGCTCAAGGGGCGGGATGGAGACCCAGTACTTC
>few|TRBV9|TRBJ2-2|.
CASSPGIPPGELFF
TGTGCCAGCAGCCCGGGTATTCCCCCCGGGGAGCTGTTTTTT
>few|TRBV9|TRBJ2-7|TRBD1
CASSVAGGTGYYEQYF
TGTGCCAGCAGCGTAGCGGGTGGGACAGGATACTACGAGCAGTACTTC
>few|TRBV7-2|TRBJ2-5|.
CASSLDTAGTQYF
TGTGCCAGCAGCTTGGACACCGCTGGGACCCAGTACTTC
>many|TRBV23-1|TRBJ2-7|TRBD2
CATHLFSALAGDSYEQYF
TGCGCCACCCATCTATTCTCGGCTCTAGCGGGGGATTCCTACGAGCAGTACTTC
>few|TRBV5-6|TRBJ2-2|TRBD1
CASSLRAQGYTGELFF
TGTGCCAGCAGCTTACGAGCACAGGGGTACACCGGGGAGCTGTTTTTT
>.|TRBV12-3/TRBV12-4|TRBJ2-5|.
CASVRGYQETQYF
TGTGCCAGCGTTCGGGGGTACCAAGAGACCCAGTACTTC
>.|TRBV10-3|TRBJ2-7|.
CAISESGTSYEQYF
TGTGCCATCAGTGAGTCTGGAACCTCCTACGAGCAGTACTTC
>few|TRBV7-6|TRBJ1-2|.
CASSLALGRARGAYGYTF
TGTGCCAGCAGCTTAGCGCTGGGCAGGGCGCGGGGTGCGTATGGCTACACCTTC
>few|TRBV7-3|TRBJ2-5|.
CASSLGAEKTQYF
TGTGCCAGCAGCTTAGGGGCTGAGAAGACCCAGTACTTC
>many|TRBV14|TRBJ2-1|.
CASSQDMLVGEQFF
TGTGCCAGCAGCCAAGATATGCTAGTAGGTGAGCAGTTCTTC
>few|TRBV6-2/TRBV6-3|TRBJ2-6|.
CASKQSSGANVLTF
TGTGCCAGCAAACAGAGCTCTGGGGCCAACGTCCTGACTTTC
>many|TRBV3-1|TRBJ2-3|.
CASSRGGADTQYF
TGTGCCAGCAGCCGAGGGGGGGCAGATACGCAGTATTTT
>few|TRBV29-1|TRBJ2-7|TRBD2
CSVAGTSGTSYFYEQYF
TGCAGCGTTGCGGGGACTAGCGGGACATCCTATTTCTACGAGCAGTACTTC
>few|TRBV20-1|TRBJ2-1|TRBD2
CSASPGTRAYNEQFF
TGCAGTGCTAGCCCCGGGACTAGGGCCTACAATGAGCAGTTCTTC
>few|TRBV6-1|TRBJ1-5|TRBD1
CASSEGQGDRPQHF
TGTGCCAGCAGTGAAGGACAGGGAGATCGGCCCCAGCATTTT
>.|TRBV21-1|TRBJ2-7|.
CASSKISEREGLSSKYEQYF
TGTGCCAGCAGCAAAATCTCGGAGCGGGAGGGCCTCTCCTCGAAATACGAGCAGTACTTC
>few|TRBV10-3|TRBJ2-7|.
CAISEDRGFSYEQYF
TGTGCCATCAGTGAGGATAGAGGGTTCTCCTACGAGCAGTACTTC
>few|TRBV12-3/TRBV12-4|TRBJ2-7|TRBD2
CASSLSGGAHSLYF
TGTGCCAGCAGTCTCTCGGGGGGGGCCCATAGTTTGTACTTC
>.|TRBV7-2|TRBJ2-7|.
CASSLVVGTPTTLEYF
TGTGCCAGCAGCTTAGTCGTAGGGACACCGACTACGCTGGAGTACTTC
>many|TRBV12-3/TRBV12-4|TRBJ2-2|.
CASSFGGIDTGELFF
TGTGCCAGCAGTTTCGGCGGGATTGACACCGGGGAGCTGTTTTTT
>.|TRBV20-1|TRBJ2-5|.
CSARHVESWYQETQYF
TGCAGTGCTAGACACGTCGAGAGTTGGTACCAAGAGACCCAGTACTTC
>many|TRBV5-1|TRBJ2-5|.
CASSLAKAGETQYF
TGCGCCAGCAGCTTGGCCAAAGCGGGCGAGACCCAGTACTTC
>.|TRBV5-1|TRBJ2-7|.
CASSLDTGVQSYEQYF
TGCGCCAGCAGCTTAGATACAGGTGTCCAATCCTACGAGCAGTACTTC
>.|TRBV12-3/TRBV12-4|TRBJ2-2|TRBD2
CASSLGLAGGHRELFF
TGTGCCAGCAGTTTGGGACTAGCGGGGGGACACCGGGAGCTGTTTTTT
>few|TRBV20-1|TRBJ2-3|TRBD2
CSGALAGETGDTQYF
TGCAGTGGAGCACTAGCGGGAGAGACGGGGGATACGCAGTATTTT
>.|TRBV12-3/TRBV12-4|TRBJ2-1|TRBD2
CASRGGGGYNEQFF
TGTGCCAGCAGGGGCGGCGGGGGGTACAATGAGCAGTTCTTC
>few|TRBV20-1|TRBJ1-1|.
CSARGDGGMSSTEAFF
TGCAGTGCTAGGGGGGACGGGGGCATGTCAAGCACTGAAGCTTTCTTT
>.|TRBV7-8|TRBJ1-4|.
CASSLGVGPDEKLFF
TGTGCCAGCAGCTTAGGGGTTGGTCCGGATGAAAAACTGTTTTTT
>many|TRBV11-2|TRBJ1-2|.
CASSSDSRITNYGYTF
TGTGCCAGCAGCTCCGATAGCCGGATAACTAACTATGGCTACACCTTC
>.|TRBV6-5|TRBJ2-3|.
CASSQDRPSTDTQYF
TGTGCCAGCAGTCAGGACAGACCTAGCACAGATACGCAGTATTTT
>many|TRBV3-1|TRBJ2-7|TRBD2
CASSFGTSGNPYEQYF
TGTGCCAGCAGCTTCGGGACTAGCGGAAACCCCTACGAGCAGTACTTC
>.|TRBV7-9|TRBJ1-1|.
CARRPLGRRQNTEAFF
TGTGCCCGTCGTCCGTTGGGTAGGAGACAGAACACTGAAGCTTTCTTT
>.|TRBV9|TRBJ2-1|.
CASSVHLQDEQFF
TGTGCCAGCAGCGTACATTTGCAGGATGAGCAGTTCTTC
>.|TRBV18|TRBJ2-1|.
CASSPREGDGYNEQFF
TGTGCCAGCTCACCACGAGAAGGAGACGGATACAATGAGCAGTTCTTC
>few|TRBV20-1|TRBJ2-4|.
CSTFPGAKNIQYF
TGCAGCACTTTCCCGGGGGCCAAAAACATTCAGTACTTC
>few|TRBV5-1|TRBJ2-7|TRBD2
CASSTGLAGALNEQYF
TGCGCCAGCAGCACGGGACTAGCGGGGGCTTTGAACGAGCAGTACTTC
>few|TRBV6-5|TRBJ1-2|.
CASSYGNYGYTF
TGTGCCAGCAGTTATGGGAACTATGGCTACACCTTC
>few|TRBV5-6|TRBJ1-2|.
CASSPYLVWQQMYGYTF
TGTGCCAGCAGTCCGTATCTAGTTTGGCAGCAAATGTATGGCTACACCTTC
>few|TRBV9|TRBJ2-5|TRBD2
CASTAGGGQETQYF
TGTGCCAGCACAGCGGGAGGGGGGCAAGAGACCCAGTACTTC